The rows below give T cell receptor beta chains drawn from one sample of a study of control samples from healthy donors and cancer patients. Clones were sequenced by immunoSEQ multiplex PCR, and TCRdb holds only the in-frame ones, with some missing. Seen here are more than 85,000 clones, roughly four fifths observed once, and the top ten hold about 12%. The sequencing input was blood. These TCRs come from a woman between 50 and 59 years old in good health. CDR3s include the opening cysteine and the closing phenylalanine or tryptophan. The order of the fields is D gene, V gene, J gene, clone size, CDR3 DNA, CDR3 protein. D genes are given only for firm matches. Size is stated for part of the rows, as once, few or many counts, or as a class when the clone is expanded.

-	TRBV2	TRBJ1-6	few	TGTGCCAGCAGTGGGGGTCGCCTCTCCTATAATTCACCCCTCCACTTT	CASSGGRLSYNSPLHF
-	TRBV9	TRBJ2-3	-	TGTGCCAGCAGCGGAGCGGACGGTCGGCGAACAAATACGCAGTATTTT	CASSGADGRRTNTQYF
TRBD1	TRBV14	TRBJ1-2	-	TGTGCCAGCAGCCAAGTTGTACTCCGGGACAGGGGTTTGTATGGCTACACCTTC	CASSQVVLRDRGLYGYTF
-	TRBV7-2	TRBJ1-1	once	TGTGCCAGCAGCTTAGCCCTGGGTGGGACTGAAGCTTTCTTT	CASSLALGGTEAFF
-	TRBV7-3	TRBJ2-7	once	TGTGCCAGCAGCTTAAGAGGCAGCGTGGCCTACGAGCAGTACTTC	CASSLRGSVAYEQYF
-	TRBV5-4	TRBJ1-4	few	TGTGCCAGCAGCTTGGGCCCGGGAGGAGAAAAACTGTTTTTT	CASSLGPGGEKLFF
TRBD2	TRBV7-8	TRBJ2-3	-	TGTGCCAGCAGCTTAACGTTGACTAGCGGCCCCGGGGCAGATACGCAGTATTTT	CASSLTLTSGPGADTQYF
-	TRBV6-6	TRBJ2-6	many	TGTGCCAGCAGTTACTCTTCTGGGGCCAACGTCCTGACTTTC	CASSYSSGANVLTF
-	TRBV5-4	TRBJ1-2	-	TGTGCCAGCAGCGTAGGGGGGAACAACTATGGCTACACCTTC	CASSVGGNNYGYTF
-	TRBV21-1	TRBJ2-5	-	TGTGCCGGTTTGGGGCGGGGAGCCCAAGAGACCCAGTACTTC	CAGLGRGAQETQYF
-	TRBV6-2/TRBV6-3	TRBJ1-5	-	TGTGCCAGCAGTCGGCCAGGGAAACTATCCCGGGATCAGCCCCAGCATTTT	CASSRPGKLSRDQPQHF
-	TRBV9	TRBJ2-2	few	TGTGCCAGCAGCGGAGTCAGCTCGAACACCGGGGAGCTGTTTTTT	CASSGVSSNTGELFF
TRBD1	TRBV7-9	TRBJ1-2	-	TGTGCCAGCAGCCCGACAGGGATCCGTTGGGGCTACACCTTC	CASSPTGIRWGYTF
TRBD1	TRBV29-1	TRBJ1-3	-	TGCAGCGTCCGGACAGGGGGGTTGGGTGGAAACACCATATATTTT	CSVRTGGLGGNTIYF
-	TRBV29-1	TRBJ2-3	-	TGCAGCGCCTCGGGACTTATCCTGTCCCGCGTAGATACGCAGTATTTT	CSASGLILSRVDTQYF
-	TRBV27	TRBJ1-2	-	TGTGCCAGCAGTTTGGGCAGGGTAGGCTATGGCTACACCTTC	CASSLGRVGYGYTF
-	TRBV5-4	TRBJ1-1	-	TGTGCCAGCAGCTCCGGACATATCACTGAAGCTTTCTTT	CASSSGHITEAFF
-	TRBV21-1	TRBJ2-7	-	TGTGCCAGCAGCAAAGGAGGCCGAGATTACGAGCAGTACTTC	CASSKGGRDYEQYF
-	TRBV11-2	TRBJ2-3	once	TGTGCCAGCAGCTTAGTAGTATCAGGGGAGTTCACAGATACGCAGTATTTT	CASSLVVSGEFTDTQYF
-	TRBV29-1	TRBJ2-7	-	TGCAGCGTTGAAGGGGGGCTTAGCGGAGCCTACGAGCAGTACTTC	CSVEGGLSGAYEQYF
-	TRBV6-1	TRBJ2-5	few	TGTGCCAGCAGTGAGTGGGAGTTAGATTTGGAAGAGACCCAGTACTTC	CASSEWELDLEETQYF
-	TRBV24-1	TRBJ2-7	-	TGTGCCACCAGTGATTCGCCCCTGGACGAGCAGTACTTC	CATSDSPLDEQYF
-	TRBV4-3	TRBJ1-1	-	TGCGCCAGCAGCCAAGGTTTGGGGGTGGCTTTCTTT	CASSQGLGVAFF
-	TRBV2	TRBJ2-7	-	TGTGCCAGCAGGGGGACGGCTACATCGAGAGAGCAGTACTTC	CASRGTATSREQYF
-	TRBV6-5	TRBJ1-6	-	TGTGCCAGCAGAGACGCGGGGTCGGGATCACCCCTCCACTTT	CASRDAGSGSPLHF
TRBD2	TRBV6-2/TRBV6-3	TRBJ2-3	-	TGTGCCAGCAGTACTATAGCGGGGCGTAGCACAGATACGCAGTATTTT	CASSTIAGRSTDTQYF
-	TRBV19	TRBJ1-2	-	TGTGCCAGTACCCCGGGGGACGGTTATGGCTACACCTTC	CASTPGDGYGYTF
-	TRBV12-3/TRBV12-4	TRBJ1-2	-	TGTGCCAGCAGAGTAGACAGCGCCAATGGCTACACCTTC	CASRVDSANGYTF
TRBD2	TRBV15	TRBJ2-3	once	TGTGCCACCAGCAGAGATAGCGGGGGGGCAGATACGCAGTATTTT	CATSRDSGGADTQYF
TRBD1	TRBV4-1	TRBJ1-3	-	TGCGCCAGCAGCCAGGGGACAGGGAACACCATATATTTT	CASSQGTGNTIYF
TRBD1	TRBV5-5	TRBJ1-4	-	TGTGCCAGCAGCTCCCTAAGGACAGGGGAAGAAAAACTGTTTTTT	CASSSLRTGEEKLFF
TRBD1	TRBV2	TRBJ1-6	-	TGTGCCAGCTGGGACAGGCCGAATTCACCCCTCCACTTT	CASWDRPNSPLHF
TRBD2	TRBV29-1	TRBJ2-1	-	TGCAGCCCGCGGACTAGCCCCAGCAATGAGCAGTTCTTC	CSPRTSPSNEQFF
-	TRBV7-2	TRBJ1-1	-	TGTGCCAGCAGCTTACCCCAAAACACTGAAGCTTTCTTT	CASSLPQNTEAFF
TRBD1	TRBV6-6	TRBJ2-2	-	TGTGCCAGCAGTTACTCGGGACAGATGCTCGGGGAGCTGTTTTTT	CASSYSGQMLGELFF
-	TRBV29-1	TRBJ2-2	-	TGCAGCGCGGAAAGTGGGTTCAACACCGGGGAGCTGTTTTTT	CSAESGFNTGELFF
TRBD1	TRBV5-1	TRBJ2-5	-	TGCGCCAGCAGAGGGACAGGGTCAGAGACCCAGTACTTC	CASRGTGSETQYF